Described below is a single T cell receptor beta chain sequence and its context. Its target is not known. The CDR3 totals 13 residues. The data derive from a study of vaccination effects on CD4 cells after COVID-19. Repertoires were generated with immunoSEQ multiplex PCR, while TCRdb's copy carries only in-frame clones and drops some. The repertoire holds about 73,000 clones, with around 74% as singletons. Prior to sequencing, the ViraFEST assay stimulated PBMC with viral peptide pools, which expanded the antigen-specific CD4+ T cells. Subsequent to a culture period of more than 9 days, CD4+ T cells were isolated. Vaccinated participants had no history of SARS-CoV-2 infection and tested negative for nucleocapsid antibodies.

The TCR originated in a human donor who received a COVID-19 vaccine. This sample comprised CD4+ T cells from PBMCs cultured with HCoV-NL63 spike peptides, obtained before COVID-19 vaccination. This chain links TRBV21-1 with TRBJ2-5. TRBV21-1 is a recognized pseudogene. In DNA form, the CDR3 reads TGTGCCAGCAGCGGACCGGTGAGGGAGACCCAGTACTTC. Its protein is CASSGPVRETQYF.